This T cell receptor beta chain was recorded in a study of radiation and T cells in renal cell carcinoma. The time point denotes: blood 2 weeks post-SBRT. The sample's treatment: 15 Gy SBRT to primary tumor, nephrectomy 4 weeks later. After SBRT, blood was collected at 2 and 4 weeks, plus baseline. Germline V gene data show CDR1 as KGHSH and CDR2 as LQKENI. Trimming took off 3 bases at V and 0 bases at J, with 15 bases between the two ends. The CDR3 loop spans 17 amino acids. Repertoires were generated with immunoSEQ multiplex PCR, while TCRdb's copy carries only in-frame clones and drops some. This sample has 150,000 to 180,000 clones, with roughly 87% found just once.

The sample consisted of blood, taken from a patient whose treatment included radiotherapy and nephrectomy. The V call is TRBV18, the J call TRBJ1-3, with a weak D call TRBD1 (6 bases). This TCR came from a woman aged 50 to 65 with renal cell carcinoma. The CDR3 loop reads CASSPPGATSSGNTIYF. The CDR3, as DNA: TGTGCCAGCTCACCCCCGGGGGCAACGAGCTCTGGAAACACCATATATTTT.